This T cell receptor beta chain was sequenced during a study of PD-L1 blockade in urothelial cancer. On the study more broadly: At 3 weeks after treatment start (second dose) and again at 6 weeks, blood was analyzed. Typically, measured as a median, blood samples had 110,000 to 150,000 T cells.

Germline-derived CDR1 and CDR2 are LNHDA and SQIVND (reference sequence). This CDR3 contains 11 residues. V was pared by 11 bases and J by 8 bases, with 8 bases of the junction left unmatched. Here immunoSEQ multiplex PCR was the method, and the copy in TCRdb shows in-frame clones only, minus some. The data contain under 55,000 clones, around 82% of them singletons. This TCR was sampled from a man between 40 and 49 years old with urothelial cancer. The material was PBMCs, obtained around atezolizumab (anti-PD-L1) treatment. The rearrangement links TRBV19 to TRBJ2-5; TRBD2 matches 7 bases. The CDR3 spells CAVRGAGTQYF. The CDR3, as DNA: TGTGCCGTCCGGGGAGCGGGAACCCAGTACTTC. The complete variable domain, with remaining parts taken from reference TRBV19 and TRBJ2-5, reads DGGITQSPKYLFRKEGQNVTLSCEQNLNHDAMYWYRQDPGQGLRLIYYSQIVNDFQKGDIAEGYSVSREKKESFPLTVTSAQKNPTAFYLCAVRGAGTQYFGPGTRLLVL.